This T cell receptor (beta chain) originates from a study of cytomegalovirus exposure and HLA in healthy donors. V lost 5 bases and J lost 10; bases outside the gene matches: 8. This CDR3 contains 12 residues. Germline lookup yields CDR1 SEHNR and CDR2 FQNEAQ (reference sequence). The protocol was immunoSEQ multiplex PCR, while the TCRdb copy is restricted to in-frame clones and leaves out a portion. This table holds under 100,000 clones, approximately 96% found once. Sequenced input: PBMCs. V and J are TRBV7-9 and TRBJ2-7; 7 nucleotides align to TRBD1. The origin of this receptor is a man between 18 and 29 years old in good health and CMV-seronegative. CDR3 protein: CASSLGTEGQYV. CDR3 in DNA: TGTGCCAGCAGCCTCGGGACAGAAGGACAGTACGTC.